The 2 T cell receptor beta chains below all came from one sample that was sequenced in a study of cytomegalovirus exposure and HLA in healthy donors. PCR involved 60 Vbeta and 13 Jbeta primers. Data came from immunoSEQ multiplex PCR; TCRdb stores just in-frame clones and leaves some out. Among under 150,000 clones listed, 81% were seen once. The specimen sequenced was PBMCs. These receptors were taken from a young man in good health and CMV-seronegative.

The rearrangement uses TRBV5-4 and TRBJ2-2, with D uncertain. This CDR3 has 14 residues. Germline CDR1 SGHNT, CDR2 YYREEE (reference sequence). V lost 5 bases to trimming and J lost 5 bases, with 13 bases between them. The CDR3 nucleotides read TGTGCCAGCAGTGGAAGAGGATTTACCGGGGAGCTGTTTTTT. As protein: CASSGRGFTGELFF. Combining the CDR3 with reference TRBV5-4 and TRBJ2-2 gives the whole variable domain ETGVTQSPTHLIKTRGQQVTLRCSSQSGHNTVSWYQQALGQGPQFIFQYYREEENGRGNFPPRFSGLQFPNYSSELNVNALELDDSALYLCASSGRGFTGELFFGEGSRLTVL.

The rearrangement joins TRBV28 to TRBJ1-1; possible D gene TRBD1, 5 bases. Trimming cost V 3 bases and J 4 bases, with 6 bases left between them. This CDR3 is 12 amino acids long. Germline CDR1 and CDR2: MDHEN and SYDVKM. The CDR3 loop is CASSFRATEAFF. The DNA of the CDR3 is TGTGCCAGCAGTTTCAGGGCCACTGAAGCTTTCTTT.